This T cell receptor (beta chain) was observed in a study of T cell responses to AZD1222 COVID-19 vaccine. TCRdb keeps only in-frame clones here, not all; method: immunoSEQ multiplex PCR. Of about 150,000 clones in the sample, just over 90% were seen once. Pooling was applied to second doses at about 4 or about 12 weeks. This receptor was obtained from an adult who received the AZD1222 COVID-19 vaccine. The material was peripheral blood, obtained 28 days after the second AZD1222 dose.

In DNA form, the CDR3 reads TGCAGTGCTAGTAAGGGACAGGCAGTCAACATTCAGTACTTC. This translates into CSASKGQAVNIQYF. The chain couples TRBV20-1 to TRBJ2-4, with 8 bases identical to TRBD1. The CDR3 loop spans 14 amino acids. Unmatched junction bases numbered 8, after V lost 3 bases and J lost 7 bases. Germline-derived CDR1 and CDR2 are DFQATT and SNEGSKA (reference sequence).